The 12 T cell receptor beta chains below all came from one sample that was sequenced in a study of PD-1 blockade in classical Hodgkin lymphoma. Each patient relapsed following autologous stem cell transplantation, and prior brentuximab vedotin exposure differed. Using immunoSEQ multiplex PCR, the repertoire was profiled, and TCRdb retains in-frame clones only, with some absent. Found here are approximately 50,000 clones, about 88% of them singletons; the top ten hold under 6%. The specimen was peripheral blood mononuclear cells (PBMCs), collected before the second cycle of nivolumab. These receptors originate from a human donor with classical Hodgkin lymphoma.

A note on this clone: One end of the junction fails to match germline, which may point to a read error. This sequence joins TRBV5-6 and TRBJ2-3; D is perhaps TRBD1 (6 bases). Germline V gene data show CDR1 as SGHDT and CDR2 as YYEEEE. The CDR3 extends over 13 amino acids. CDR3 nucleotides: TGTGCCACCAGCGGACAGCTCACAGATACGCAGTATTTT. Encoded protein: CATSGQLTDTQYF.

This clone was seen a single time. The chain combines TRBV5-1 with TRBJ2-3; D is perhaps TRBD1 or TRBD2 (5 bases each). V dropped 6 bases and J dropped 0 bases, with 11 bases sitting between them. Germline lookup yields CDR1 SGHRS and CDR2 YFSETQ. The CDR3 runs to 14 residues. CDR3 in amino acids: CASTRDGSTDTQYF. CDR3 coding DNA: TGCGCCAGCACCAGGGACGGAAGCACAGATACGCAGTATTTT.

This clone was found once. CDR3 DNA sequence: TGTGCCAGCACATTCGCAGATACGCAGTATTTT. Translating gives CASTFADTQYF. The gene calls are TRBV28 and TRBJ2-3, with D uncertain. Between the trimmed V and J ends, which lost 7 bases and 4 bases, there was a span of 6 bases. Germline V lookup: CDR1 MDHEN, CDR2 SYDVKM. The length of the CDR3 is 11 residues.

The chain has TRBV9 and TRBJ1-2; D is ambiguous. The V end lost 2 bases, the J end lost 0 bases, and 2 bases lay between the germline ends. This CDR3 spans 12 amino acids. Germline assignment: CDR1 SGDLS and CDR2 YYNGEE. CDR3 DNA: TGTGCCAGCAGCGTTTCTAACTATGGCTACACCTTC. Residues: CASSVSNYGYTF.

This CDR3 is CASLQTGIGNTIYF. The CDR3 nucleotides read TGTGCCAGCCTCCAAACAGGGATCGGAAACACCATATATTTT. The chain uses TRBV19 and TRBJ1-3; D is perhaps TRBD1 (6 bases). Looked up from germline, CDR1 is LNHDA and CDR2 is SQIVND (reference sequence). V was cut by 9 bases and J by 4 bases, with 16 bases left in between. The CDR3 spans 14 residues.

The V and J genes are TRBV4-1 and TRBJ2-6; D possibly matches TRBD1 or TRBD2 (5 bases each). This CDR3 has 19 residues. V lost 0 bases to trimming and J lost 0 bases, with 15 bases between them. CDR1 MGHRA and CDR2 YSYEKL come from the germline V gene. CDR3 in DNA: TGCGCCAGCAGCCAAGATCGGGGCGGATTACTCTCTGGGGCCAACGTCCTGACTTTC. Its protein is CASSQDRGGLLSGANVLTF.

The V call is TRBV10-3, the J call TRBJ1-5, with D uncertain. The CDR3 covers 14 residues. The germline CDR1 and CDR2 sequences are ENHRY and SYGVKD. Between the trimmed V and J ends, which lost 2 bases and 3 bases, there was a span of 8 bases. The CDR3 loop reads CAISESSTNQPQHF. The CDR3 DNA follows: TGTGCCATCAGTGAGAGCTCGACCAATCAGCCCCAGCATTTT.

The gene calls are TRBV19 and TRBJ2-3, with D hard to call. V lost 5 bases and J lost 3, with 18 bases in between. This CDR3 comprises 16 residues. Germline V gene lookup returns CDR1 LNHDA and CDR2 SQIVND (reference sequence). The CDR3 sequence is CASSSLGLAITDTQYF. The CDR3 coding sequence is TGTGCCAGTAGTTCTCTGGGCCTCGCGATTACAGATACGCAGTATTTT.

The rearrangement joins TRBV7-9 to TRBJ2-3; D unresolved. Germline CDR1 reads SEHNR; CDR2 reads FQNEAQ (reference sequence). The CDR3 is 12 amino acids. The ends were cut back, 5 bases at V and 2 bases at J, with 5 bases in the middle. The CDR3 DNA reads TGTGCCAGCAGCCGATCCACAGATACGCAGTATTTT. Translated, it gives CASSRSTDTQYF.

This clone was recorded once. V usage is TRBV5-1 and J usage is TRBJ1-1; a weak D match, TRBD1 (6 bases). Germline assignment: CDR1 SGHRS and CDR2 YFSETQ. CDR3 length: 15 amino acids. Trimming left V 6 bases short and J 0 bases short, with 15 bases between. CDR3 bases: TGCGCCAGCACATTTCGTAGGGACATGAACACTGAAGCTTTCTTT. The encoded protein is CASTFRRDMNTEAFF.

CDR3 sequence reads: CASSKEAGDTQYF. CDR3 bases: TGTGCCAGCAGCAAAGAGGCCGGGGATACGCAGTATTTT. The J gene is TRBJ2-3, the V gene TRBV7-9; D is undetermined. CDR1 is SEHNR, CDR2 FQNEAQ, per germline (reference sequence). Trimming cost V 5 bases and J 6 bases, with 12 bases left between them. The CDR3 is made up of 13 amino acids.

This clone appeared once. The chain recombines TRBV29-1 with TRBJ2-3; unclear D gene. This CDR3 comprises 12 residues. The V gene's germline CDR1 is SQVTM and CDR2 ANQGSEA. The V and J ends lost 2 bases and 4 bases respectively, with 7 bases between them. The CDR3 DNA is TGCAGCGTTGAAAAGCTGTCAGATACGCAGTATTTT. Translation: CSVEKLSDTQYF.